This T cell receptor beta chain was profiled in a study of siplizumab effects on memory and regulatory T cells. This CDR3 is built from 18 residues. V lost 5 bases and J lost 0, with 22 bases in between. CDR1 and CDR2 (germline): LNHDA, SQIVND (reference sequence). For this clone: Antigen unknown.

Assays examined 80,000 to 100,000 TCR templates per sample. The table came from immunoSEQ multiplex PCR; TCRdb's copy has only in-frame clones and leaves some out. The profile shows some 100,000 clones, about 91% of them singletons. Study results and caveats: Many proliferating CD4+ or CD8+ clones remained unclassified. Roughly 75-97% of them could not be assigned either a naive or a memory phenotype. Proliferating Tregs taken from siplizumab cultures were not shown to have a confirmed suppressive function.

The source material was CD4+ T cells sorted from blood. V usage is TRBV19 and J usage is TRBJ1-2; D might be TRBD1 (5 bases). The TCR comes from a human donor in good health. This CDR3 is CASSVGGDLYLSNYGYTF. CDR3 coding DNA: TGTGCCAGTAGTGTCGGGGGGGATCTTTACCTCTCTAACTATGGCTACACCTTC.